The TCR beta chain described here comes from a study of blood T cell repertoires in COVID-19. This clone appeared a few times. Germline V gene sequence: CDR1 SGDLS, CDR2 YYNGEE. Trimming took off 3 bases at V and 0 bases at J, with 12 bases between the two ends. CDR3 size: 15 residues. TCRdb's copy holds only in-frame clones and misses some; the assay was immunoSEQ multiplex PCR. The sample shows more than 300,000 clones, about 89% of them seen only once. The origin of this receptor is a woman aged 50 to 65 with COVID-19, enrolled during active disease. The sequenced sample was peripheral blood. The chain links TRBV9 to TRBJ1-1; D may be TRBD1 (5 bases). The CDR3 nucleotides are TGTGCCAGCAGCGCTCGACAGCTCATGAACACTGAAGCTTTCTTT. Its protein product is CASSARQLMNTEAFF.